This passage covers 25 T cell receptor beta chains from one sample sequenced in a study of blood T cell repertoires in COVID-19. Generated by immunoSEQ multiplex PCR, the TCRdb table keeps only in-frame clones and is missing some. The repertoire holds about 180,000 clones, with 86% as singletons. Specimen: peripheral blood. These receptors were collected from a woman in her twenties or thirties with active or convalescent COVID-19.

The V and J genes are TRBV19 and TRBJ1-5; TRBD1 agrees at 8 bases. The CDR3 is 15 amino acids. The V segment lost 2 bases and the J segment 6 bases; nucleotides outside the gene matches: 6. Germline assignment: CDR1 LNHDA and CDR2 SQIVND (reference sequence). The CDR3 DNA follows: TGTGCCAGTAGTATAAGAGACAGGGGCGGTCAGCCCCAGCATTTT. Amino acids: CASSIRDRGGQPQHF.

This clone was picked up a small number of times. This chain joins TRBV20-1 and TRBJ2-3; a possible D gene is TRBD1 (6 bases). Germline V CDR1 and CDR2: DFQATT, SNEGSKA (reference sequence). Between the trimmed V and J ends, which lost 5 bases and 4 bases, there was a span of 19 bases. The CDR3 spans 15 residues. CDR3 bases: TGCAGTGCTCGTGTTCCCGACAGGTTTTCAGATACGCAGTATTTT. This encodes CSARVPDRFSDTQYF.

The rearrangement links TRBV19 to TRBJ1-2; 10 bases are a match to TRBD1. V lost 3 bases and J lost 3; bases outside the gene matches: 10. CDR3 length: 17 amino acids. The germline V gene has CDR1 LNHDA and CDR2 SQIVND (reference sequence). CDR3 in DNA: TGTGCCAGTAGTATTCCGGACAGGGGGTTAGGGGACTATGGCTACACCTTC. This codes for CASSIPDRGLGDYGYTF.

CDR3 residues: CASSGGRGDTEAFF. CDR3 DNA sequence: TGTGCCAGCAGCGGGGGGCGCGGGGACACTGAAGCTTTCTTT. The rearrangement joins TRBV6-5 to TRBJ1-1, with D maybe TRBD1 (6 bases). This CDR3 has 14 residues. Germline V gives CDR1 MNHEY, CDR2 SVGAGI. The germline V and J ends were trimmed by 6 bases and 3 bases, with 14 bases remaining between them.

CDR3 DNA: TGTGCCAGCAGCCACTGGACAGGGAACACTGAAGCTTTCTTT. Translated: CASSHWTGNTEAFF. The V gene is TRBV14, the J gene TRBJ1-1, with TRBD1 matching 7 bases. V lost 3 bases, J lost 1 base, and 2 bases stayed unmatched. The CDR3 spans 14 residues. Germline CDR1 is SGHDN and CDR2 is FVKESK.

In its sample, this clone was seen once. The V call is TRBV19, the J call TRBJ1-1, with TRBD1 identical over 7 bases. The CDR3 runs to 12 residues. V lost 7 bases, J lost 4 bases, and 3 bases stayed unmatched. From germline, CDR1 is LNHDA and CDR2 SQIVND (reference sequence). The CDR3 nucleotides read TGTGCCAGTACAACAGGGGTCACTGAAGCTTTCTTT. As protein: CASTTGVTEAFF.

This chain joins TRBV12-5 and TRBJ1-4; TRBD1 matches 7 bases. The CDR3 sequence is 16 residues long. Germline trimming cut 6 bases from V and 7 bases from J; bases unmatched to any gene: 14. Germline loops: CDR1 LGHNT, CDR2 FRNRAP. The CDR3: CASGPRDRDWVEKLFF. In DNA, the CDR3 is TGTGCTAGTGGCCCTAGAGACAGGGATTGGGTTGAAAAACTGTTTTTT.

This chain links TRBV18 with TRBJ2-1; 7 nucleotides align to TRBD1. Per the germline V gene, CDR1 is KGHSH and CDR2 is LQKENI. The CDR3 spans 15 residues. Losses at the gene ends were 3 bases for V and 1 base for J; bases not matched to a gene: 3. The chain's CDR3 is CASSPQGVSYNEQFF. The CDR3 region has the DNA TGTGCCAGCTCACCGCAGGGGGTGTCCTACAATGAGCAGTTCTTC. Full variable domain (outside the CDR3, taken from reference TRBV18 and TRBJ2-1): NAGVMQNPRHLVRRRGQEARLRCSPMKGHSHVYWYRQLPEEGLKFMVYLQKENIIDESGMPKERFSAEFPKEGPSILRIQQVVRGDSAAYFCASSPQGVSYNEQFFGPGTRLTVL.

The chain links TRBV29-1 to TRBJ1-1; D remains ambiguous. CDR3 size: 12 residues. V shed 5 bases and J shed 4 bases, with 11 bases lying between them. Germline values: CDR1 SQVTM, CDR2 ANQGSEA. The chain's CDR3 is CSVIGVLTEAFF. As DNA, the CDR3 is TGCAGCGTTATCGGGGTTCTCACTGAAGCTTTCTTT. Looking up the rest from reference TRBV29-1 and TRBJ1-1 gives the full variable domain: SAVISQKPSRDICQRGTSLTIQCQVDSQVTMMFWYRQQPGQSLTLIATANQGSEATYESGFVIDKFPISRPNLTFSTLTVSNMSPEDSSIYLCSVIGVLTEAFFGQGTRLTVV.

This rearrangement joins TRBV6-1 to TRBJ1-4; D is possibly TRBD1 (5 bases). This CDR3 region has 17 residues. Trimming took off 4 bases at V and 2 bases at J, with 17 bases between the two ends. Germline V gives CDR1 MNHNS, CDR2 SASEGT. CDR3 DNA: TGTGCCAGCAGTGGCAGGGAGGGTATCGCTACTAATGAAAAACTGTTTTTT. It encodes CASSGREGIATNEKLFF.

This clone was seen only once. The chain recombines TRBV19 with TRBJ1-5; TRBD1 aligns across 8 bases. V gave up 3 bases and J gave up 2 bases; unmatched junction bases: 9. The CDR3 loop spans 17 amino acids. Germline V gives CDR1 LNHDA, CDR2 SQIVND (reference sequence). CDR3 sequence (DNA): TGTGCCAGTAGTATGAGGTGGCCGACAGGGGGCAATCAGCCCCAGCATTTT. Translation gives CASSMRWPTGGNQPQHF.

This chain links TRBV3-1 (or the pseudogene TRBV3-2) with TRBJ1-5, with 8 nucleotides matching TRBD1. This CDR3 is built from 15 residues. Germline CDR1 LGHDT, CDR2 YNNKEL (reference sequence). Trimming took 3 bases from V and 6 from J; bases not matched to a gene: 7. Here the CDR3 reads CASSHGQGYRQPQHF. The DNA of the CDR3 is TGTGCCAGCAGCCACGGACAGGGTTACCGTCAGCCCCAGCATTTT.

The sample holds one count of this clone. The chain employs TRBV5-6 and TRBJ2-1, with 8 bases identical to TRBD1. Germline V gene lookup returns CDR1 SGHDT and CDR2 YYEEEE. J lost 9 bases, V lost 4 bases, and 3 bases had no gene match. The CDR3 sequence is 12 residues long. The CDR3 loop reads CASSPDRVEQFF. In DNA, the CDR3 is TGTGCCAGCAGCCCGGACAGGGTTGAGCAGTTCTTC.

This clone has a single count. The J gene is TRBJ2-1, the V gene TRBV2; 7 bases are a match to TRBD1. Trimming at V came to 4 bases and at J to 7 bases, leaving 10 bases not matched to a gene. Per the germline V gene, CDR1 is SNHLY and CDR2 is FYNNEI. CDR3 size: 15 residues. CDR3 sequence (DNA): TGTGCCAGCAGTGTGGGAGTGGGACAGCAAAATGAGCAGTTCTTC. Amino acids: CASSVGVGQQNEQFF. The full variable domain, completed using reference TRBV2 and TRBJ2-1, is EPEVTQTPSHQVTQMGQEVILRCVPISNHLYFYWYRQILGQKVEFLVSFYNNEISEKSEIFDDQFSVERPDGSNFTLKIRSTKLEDSAMYFCASSVGVGQQNEQFFGPGTRLTVL.

The chain has TRBV14 and TRBJ2-6; no clear D gene. The V end lost 1 base, the J end lost 0 bases, and 4 bases lay between the germline ends. Germline V CDR1 and CDR2: SGHDN, FVKESK. The CDR3 spans 15 residues. The CDR3 sequence: CASSQALSGANVLTF. In DNA form, the CDR3 reads TGTGCCAGCAGCCAAGCCCTCTCTGGGGCCAACGTCCTGACTTTC.

In its sample, this clone was seen once. The chain carries TRBV11-3 and TRBJ1-2; 9 nucleotides agree with TRBD1. V shed 5 bases and J 8 bases; nucleotides not matched to a gene: 12. Germline V gives CDR1 SGHNT, CDR2 YENEEA. This CDR3 has 15 amino acids. CDR3 coding DNA: TGTGCCAGCAGCCCGAGTATTGGGACAGGGACCGGCTACACCTTC. Protein product: CASSPSIGTGTGYTF. The whole variable domain, remainder taken from reference TRBV11-3 and TRBJ1-2, is EAGVVQSPRYKIIEKKQPVAFWCNPISGHNTLYWYLQNLGQGPELLIRYENEEAVDDSQLPKDRFSAERLKGVDSTLKIQPAELGDSAVYLCASSPSIGTGTGYTFGSGTRLTVV.

The genes are TRBV27 and TRBJ1-5; tentative D call: TRBD1 (6 bases). V was trimmed by 0 bases and J by 6 bases, leaving 9 bases between them. Germline V lookup: CDR1 MNHEY, CDR2 SMNVEV (reference sequence). The CDR3 runs 14 residues. In nucleotides, the CDR3 is TGTGCCAGCAGTTTATCAGGGGGTTCTCAGCCCCAGCATTTT. Its translation: CASSLSGGSQPQHF.

The genes are TRBV15 and TRBJ1-5; the D is unclear. CDR3 length: 13 amino acids. V lost 1 base and J lost 6, with 7 bases in between. Germline V CDR1 and CDR2: LNHNV, YYDKDF (reference sequence). The CDR3 reads CATSRGGGQPQHF. The CDR3 DNA follows: TGTGCCACCAGCAGAGGCGGAGGTCAGCCCCAGCATTTT.

This chain links TRBV7-9 with TRBJ2-5; no firm D call. Germline CDR1 is SEHNR and CDR2 is FQNEAQ (reference sequence). The V end was cut by 5 bases, the J end by 1 base, with 8 bases between. The length of the CDR3 is 13 residues. The CDR3 sequence: CASSNGLQETQYF. CDR3 DNA: TGTGCCAGCAGCAATGGCCTCCAAGAGACCCAGTACTTC.

The chain has TRBV5-1 and TRBJ1-1; D call uncertain. The CDR3 runs to 13 residues. Trimming removed 4 bases at V and 2 bases at J, with 9 bases between. From germline, CDR1 is SGHRS and CDR2 YFSETQ. The CDR3 region has the DNA TGCGCCAGCAGCGGCGGATCCAACACTGAAGCTTTCTTT. As protein: CASSGGSNTEAFF.

The V and J genes are TRBV5-1 and TRBJ1-1; the D gene is possibly TRBD1 (6 bases). V was shortened by 0 bases and J by 0 bases, with 6 bases between the two germline ends. The germline V gene has CDR1 SGHRS and CDR2 YFSETQ. The CDR3 runs 14 residues. The DNA for the CDR3 is TGCGCCAGCAGCTTGGACAGGGTGAACACTGAAGCTTTCTTT. This encodes CASSLDRVNTEAFF.

V is TRBV21-1 and J is TRBJ2-2; the D segment call TRBD2 is taken from the table without a DNA check. TRBV21-1 has pseudogene status. The CDR3 has 18 amino acids. The CDR3 nucleotides are TGTGCCAGCAGCCTCCGCCAGTCCTCCCCTAGAGGTGCCGGGGAGCTGTTTTTT. The encoded protein is CASSLRQSSPRGAGELFF.

This chain links TRBV11-2 with TRBJ2-1; possibly TRBD1 for D (5 bases). Between the trimmed V and J ends, which lost 1 base and 5 bases, there was a span of 12 bases. This CDR3 has 15 amino acids. Germline V CDR1 and CDR2: SGHAT, FQNNGV. The CDR3 region is CASSLAGSPNNEQFF. CDR3 nucleotides: TGTGCCAGCAGCTTAGCAGGGTCTCCTAACAATGAGCAGTTCTTC. Filled out from reference TRBV11-2 and TRBJ2-1, the complete variable domain reads EAGVAQSPRYKIIEKRQSVAFWCNPISGHATLYWYQQILGQGPKLLIQFQNNGVVDDSQLPKDRFSAERLKGVDSTLKIQPAKLEDSAVYLCASSLAGSPNNEQFFGPGTRLTVL.

The chain carries TRBV10-3 and TRBJ1-6; 8 bases line up with TRBD1. The CDR3 has 13 residues. The V and J ends lost 6 bases and 9 bases, in that order; junction bases with no gene match: 4. Germline CDR1 ENHRY, CDR2 SYGVKD. Written as DNA, the CDR3 is TGTGCCATCAGGGACAGGGAAGGTTCACCCCTCCACTTT. Its translation is CAIRDREGSPLHF.

CDR3: CASSTRGTGRTEAFF. The DNA for the CDR3 is TGTGCCAGCAGTACCCGGGGGACAGGGAGGACTGAAGCTTTCTTT. This chain connects TRBV6-5 to TRBJ1-1, with 9 bases matching TRBD1. V gave up 5 bases and J gave up 5 bases; unmatched junction bases: 9. This CDR3 is built from 15 residues. Germline V CDR1 and CDR2: MNHEY, SVGAGI.